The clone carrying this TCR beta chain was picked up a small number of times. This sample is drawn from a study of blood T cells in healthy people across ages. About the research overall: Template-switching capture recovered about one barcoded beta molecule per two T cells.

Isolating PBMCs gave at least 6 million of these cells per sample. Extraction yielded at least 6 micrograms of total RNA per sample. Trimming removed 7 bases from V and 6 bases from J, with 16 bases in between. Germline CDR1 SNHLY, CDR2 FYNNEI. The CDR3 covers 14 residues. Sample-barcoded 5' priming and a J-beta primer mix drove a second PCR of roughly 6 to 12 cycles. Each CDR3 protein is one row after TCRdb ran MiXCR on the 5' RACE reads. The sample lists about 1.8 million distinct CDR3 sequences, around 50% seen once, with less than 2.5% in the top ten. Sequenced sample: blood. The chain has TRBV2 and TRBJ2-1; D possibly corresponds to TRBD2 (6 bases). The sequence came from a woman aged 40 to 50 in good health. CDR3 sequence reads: CASNQRDFANEQFF. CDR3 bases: TGTGCCAGCAACCAGAGGGACTTCGCCAATGAGCAGTTCTTC.